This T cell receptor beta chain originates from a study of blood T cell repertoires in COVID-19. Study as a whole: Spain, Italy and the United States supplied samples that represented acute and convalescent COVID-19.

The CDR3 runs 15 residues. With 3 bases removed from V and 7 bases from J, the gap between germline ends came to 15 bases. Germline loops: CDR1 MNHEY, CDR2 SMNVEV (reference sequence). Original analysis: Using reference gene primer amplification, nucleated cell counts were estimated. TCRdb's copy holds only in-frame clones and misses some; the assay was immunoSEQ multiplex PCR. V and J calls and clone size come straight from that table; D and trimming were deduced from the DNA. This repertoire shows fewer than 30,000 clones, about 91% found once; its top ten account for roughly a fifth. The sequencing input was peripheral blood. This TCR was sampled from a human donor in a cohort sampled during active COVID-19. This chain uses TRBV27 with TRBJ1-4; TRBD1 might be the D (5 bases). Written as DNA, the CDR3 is TGTGCCAGCAGTTTCCTAGGGGCAGGCGGTGAAAAACTGTTTTTT. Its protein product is CASSFLGAGGEKLFF.